The sequence of this TCR beta chain was determined in a study of blood T cell repertoires in COVID-19. Here immunoSEQ multiplex PCR was the method, and the copy in TCRdb shows in-frame clones only, minus some. This table holds roughly 200,000 clones, about nine tenths found once. The origin of this receptor is a man aged 40-49 years with acute or convalescent COVID-19. The sample consisted of peripheral blood.

CDR3 bases: TGTGCCAGCAGCGCCCGGACTAGGACTTCCCACAATGAGCAGTTCTTC. Translated: CASSARTRTSHNEQFF. The chain links TRBV4-2 to TRBJ2-1; 7 nucleotides match TRBD2. Trimming at V came to 5 bases and at J to 5 bases, leaving 12 bases not matched to a gene. Germline CDR1 reads LGHNA; CDR2 reads YNFKEQ. The CDR3 extends over 16 amino acids.